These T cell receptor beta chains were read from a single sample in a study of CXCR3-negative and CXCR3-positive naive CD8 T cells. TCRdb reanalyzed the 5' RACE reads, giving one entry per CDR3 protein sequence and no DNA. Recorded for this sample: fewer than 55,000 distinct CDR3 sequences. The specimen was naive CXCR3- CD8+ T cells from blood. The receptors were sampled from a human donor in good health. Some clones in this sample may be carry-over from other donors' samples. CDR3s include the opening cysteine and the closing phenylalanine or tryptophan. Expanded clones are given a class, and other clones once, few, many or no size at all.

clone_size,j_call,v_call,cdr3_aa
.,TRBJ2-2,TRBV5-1,CASSSGQGRRELFF
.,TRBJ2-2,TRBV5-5,CASSPDGPNTGELFF
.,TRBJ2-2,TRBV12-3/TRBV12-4,CASSSRYAGELFF
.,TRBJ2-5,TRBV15,CATSLAGGGRETQYF
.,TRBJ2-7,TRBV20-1,CSARAGTGTYEQYF
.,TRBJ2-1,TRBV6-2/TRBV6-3,CASSLISGAGGEQFF
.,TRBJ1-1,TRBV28,CASSLAFQNTEAFF
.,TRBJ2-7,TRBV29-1,CSVELFDPGAGLNYEQYF
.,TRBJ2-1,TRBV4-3,CASSQGLAYNEQFF
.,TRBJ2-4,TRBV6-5,CASSYEGTGLGIQYF
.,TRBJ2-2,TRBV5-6,CASSLGSSGNTGELFF
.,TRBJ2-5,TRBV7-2,CASSLVAGSETQYF
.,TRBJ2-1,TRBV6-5,CASSYSQLAGSDSNEQFF
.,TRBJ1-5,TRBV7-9,CASSLVGQPQHF
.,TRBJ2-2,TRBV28,CASSAGTNTGELFF
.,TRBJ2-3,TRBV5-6,CASSPDSTDTQYF
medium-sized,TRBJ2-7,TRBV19,CASSWRGSGYEQYF
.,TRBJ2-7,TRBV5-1,CASSLGPRDEQHF
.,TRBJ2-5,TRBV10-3,CAISPGTSVPETQYF
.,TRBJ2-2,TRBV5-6,CASSLAGGPLTGELFF
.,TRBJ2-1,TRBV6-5,CASSETGIYNEQFF
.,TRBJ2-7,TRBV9,CASSGTPFGDEQYF
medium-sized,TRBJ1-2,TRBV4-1,CASSQEGGPFGYGYTF
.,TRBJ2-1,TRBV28,CASSPSWGYNEQFF
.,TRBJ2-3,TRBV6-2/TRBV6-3,CASSYGRTGSTDTQYF
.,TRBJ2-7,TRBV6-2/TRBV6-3,CASTGDRTYEQYF
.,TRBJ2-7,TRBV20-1,CSAREYYEQYF
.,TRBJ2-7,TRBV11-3,CASSFSWDIPSYEQYF
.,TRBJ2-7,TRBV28,CASSFGDQKPYNEQYF
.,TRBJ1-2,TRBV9,CASSVTGTTNYGYTF
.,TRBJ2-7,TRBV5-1,CASMYATGVYEQYF
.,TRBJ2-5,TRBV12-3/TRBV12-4,CASGPYSGETQYF
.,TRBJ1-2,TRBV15,CATSRVPGRYGYTF
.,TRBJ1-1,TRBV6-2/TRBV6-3,CASSYQGSEAFF
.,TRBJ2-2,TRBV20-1,CSARDLGGTGELFF
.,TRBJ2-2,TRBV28,CASTGTGDTGELFF
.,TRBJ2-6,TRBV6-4,CASSGGGANVLTF
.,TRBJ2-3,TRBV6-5,CASSYGPLHTDTQYF
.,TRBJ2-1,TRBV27,CASSSGTSGRNEQFF
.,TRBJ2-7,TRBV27,CASGEVGSYEQYF
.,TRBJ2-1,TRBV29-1,CSFCLGTYNEQFF
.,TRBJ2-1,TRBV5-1,CASSWTGSPHNEQFF
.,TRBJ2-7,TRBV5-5,CASSVDMQDEQYF
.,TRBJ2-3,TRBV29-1,CSVVWGRVTDTQYF
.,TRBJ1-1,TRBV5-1,CASSDPLSAATEAFF
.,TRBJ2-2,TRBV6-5,CASSKLRPGELFF
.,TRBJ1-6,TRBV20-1,CSASGGPSSYNSPLHF
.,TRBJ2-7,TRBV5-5,CASSPAGTGGSYEQYF